The 14 T cell receptor beta chains listed next were all sequenced from one sample in a study of CD4 T cells in relation to SARS-CoV-2 and coronaviruses (dated by TCRdb to 2020 to 2023). Receptor amplification or capture employed the immunoSEQ multiplex PCR assay. Entries here come from immuneACCESS through TCRdb and include only in-frame sequences with V and J called. Some clones fail to appear in such tables; in the studies checked, an unresolved V gene covers under half of the shortfall, and the cause of the remainder is unknown. For this sample there are about 21,000 clones; less than 85% appear just once. 17% of the sample lies in the top ten. For these receptors, no antigen is known. CD4+ T cells from unexposed donors were collected before the COVID-19 pandemic (2011-2018). After less than eleven days of culture, CD4+ T cells were isolated with the EasySep CD4+ T cell isolation kit. Sequencing used CD4+ T cells from PBMCs, cultured in vitro. All receptors come from a human donor in good health.

The chain employs TRBV29-1 and TRBJ2-3; weak D call: TRBD1 (6 bases). The CDR3 contains 13 residues. Trimming stripped 4 bases from V and 6 bases from J, with 14 bases between. Germline V gene sequence: CDR1 SQVTM, CDR2 ANQGSEA. CDR3 DNA: TGCAGCGTTGGTTTGGGGGCGGGCGATACGCAGTATTTT. Translation: CSVGLGAGDTQYF.

The genes are TRBV6-1 and TRBJ2-7, with a weak D call TRBD1 (5 bases). V was shortened by 2 bases and J by 0 bases, with 8 bases between the two germline ends. The germline V gene has CDR1 MNHNS and CDR2 SASEGT. There are 14 residues in the CDR3. CDR3 region: CASSENGHSYEQYF. The CDR3 coding sequence is TGTGCCAGCAGTGAAAACGGACACTCCTACGAGCAGTACTTC.

The chain combines TRBV3-1 (or the pseudogene TRBV3-2) with TRBJ1-6, with D possibly matching TRBD1 (5 bases). V was shortened by 1 base and J by 9 bases, with 10 bases between the two germline ends. The CDR3 is 14 amino acids. The germline V gene has CDR1 LGHDT and CDR2 YNNKEL (reference sequence). CDR3 nucleotides: TGTGCCAGCAGCCAAGCGGGGGTCGGTTCACCCCTCCACTTT. Its protein product is CASSQAGVGSPLHF.

The rearrangement uses TRBV15 and TRBJ1-3, with D possibly TRBD1 on 5 matching bases. Between the trimmed V and J ends, which lost 0 bases and 4 bases, there was a span of 10 bases. The germline V gene has CDR1 LNHNV and CDR2 YYDKDF (reference sequence). The length of the CDR3 is 15 residues. CDR3 in amino acids: CATSRDRRGGNTIYF. The DNA of the CDR3 is TGTGCCACCAGCAGAGACCGAAGGGGCGGAAACACCATATATTTT.

The J gene is TRBJ2-5, the V gene TRBV19, with 7 bases identical to TRBD1. This CDR3 has 13 residues. Germline CDR1 and CDR2: LNHDA and SQIVND (reference sequence). With V trimmed by 8 bases and J by 2 bases, 5 bases remained unmatched. The CDR3 bases are TGTGCCAGTCGGAAACAGGGGCAAGAGACCCAGTACTTC. Protein: CASRKQGQETQYF.

The CDR3 nucleotides are TGTGCCAGCAGCCAACGACAGGGGGCGAGCGGCTATGGCTACACCTTC. It codes for CASSQRQGASGYGYTF. This chain connects TRBV14 to TRBJ1-2, with 10 bases identical to TRBD1. Looked up from germline, CDR1 is SGHDN and CDR2 is FVKESK. V lost 2 bases to trimming and J lost 4 bases; unmatched junction nucleotides: 7. The length of the CDR3 is 16 residues.

The chain couples TRBV5-1 to TRBJ1-3, with D hard to call. This CDR3 is built from 14 residues. Trimming cost V 3 bases and J 2 bases, with 9 bases left between them. Germline CDR1 is SGHRS and CDR2 is YFSETQ. The CDR3 loop reads CASSWTGTGNTIYF. CDR3 in DNA: TGCGCCAGCAGCTGGACCGGTACTGGAAACACCATATATTTT.

This chain connects TRBV7-3 to TRBJ2-1; 12 bases align to TRBD2. Germline CDR1 is SGHTA and CDR2 is FQGTGA. This CDR3 has 16 residues. V lost 4 bases and J lost 7; bases outside the gene matches: 8. DNA of the CDR3: TGTGCCAGCAGCTCAACCTCTAGCGGGAGGGTGAATGAGCAGTTCTTC. Its protein is CASSSTSSGRVNEQFF.

The gene calls are TRBV10-2 and TRBJ2-7; D remains ambiguous. The ends were cut back, 11 bases at V and 4 bases at J, with 9 bases in the middle. This CDR3 has 10 amino acids. The V gene's germline CDR1 is WSHSY and CDR2 SAAADI. The CDR3 region has the DNA TGCGCCGGCGACGGTTACGAGCAGTACTTC. Residues: CAGDGYEQYF.

This chain connects TRBV7-9 to TRBJ1-5, with 7 bases lining up with TRBD1. J gave up 2 bases and V 5 bases, and 6 bases lay outside the gene matches. The CDR3 totals 15 residues. Germline values: CDR1 SEHNR, CDR2 FQNEAQ (reference sequence). The chain's CDR3 is CASSLDRAGNQPQHF. CDR3 sequence (DNA): TGTGCCAGCAGCCTAGACAGGGCGGGCAATCAGCCCCAGCATTTT.

The rearrangement uses TRBV28 and TRBJ2-7, with 13 positions matching TRBD2. Germline-derived CDR1 and CDR2 are MDHEN and SYDVKM. The CDR3 runs to 15 residues. The V segment lost 8 bases and the J segment 0 bases; nucleotides outside the gene matches: 4. As DNA, the CDR3 is TGTGCCAGCGGGGGGACTAGCGGGGACTCCTACGAGCAGTACTTC. Its protein is CASGGTSGDSYEQYF.

This rearrangement joins TRBV6-5 to TRBJ1-4; weak D call: TRBD1 (6 bases). CDR1 and CDR2 (germline): MNHEY, SVGAGI. The CDR3 has 14 amino acids. Deletions cut 5 bases from V and 7 bases from J, with 14 bases between. The CDR3 sequence: CASSPLTGGEKLFF. The CDR3 DNA reads TGTGCCAGCAGTCCCCTGACAGGTGGTGAAAAACTGTTTTTT.

In DNA form, the CDR3 reads TGTGCCACCAGTCGGAGCCCGGGACAGGGGGCGGAGGAGCAGTACTTC. Amino acids: CATSRSPGQGAEEQYF. This chain links TRBV24-1 with TRBJ2-7; 12 bases align to TRBD1. The CDR3 loop spans 16 amino acids. Looked up from germline, CDR1 is KGHDR and CDR2 is SFDVKD. The ends lost 6 bases at V and 7 bases at J; junction bases unmatched: 12.

The rearrangement links TRBV4-1 to TRBJ2-7; 9 bases match TRBD2. The CDR3 length is 16 residues. With V trimmed by 0 bases and J by 3 bases, 6 bases remained unmatched. Germline CDR1 MGHRA, CDR2 YSYEKL. CDR3 nucleotide sequence: TGCGCCAGCAGCCAAGATTTGAGCGGGAGGAACTACGAGCAGTACTTC. The encoded protein is CASSQDLSGRNYEQYF.